The next 19 T cell receptor beta chains were all read from a single sample in a study of beta chain features in type 1 diabetes (dated by TCRdb to the late 2010s). Libraries were constructed by the immunoSEQ multiplex PCR assay. The entire amount of isolated RNA was reverse transcribed using the High Capacity cDNA Reverse Transcription Kit, so the sequenced TCRB transcripts were expressed ones. Held by TCRdb, this immuneACCESS table contains in-frame sequences only and omits some clones. Under half of the omission traces to an unresolved V gene where checked; the cause of the rest is unknown. This sample comprises 600,000 or so clones, around 12% of them detected only once. The ten top clones hold 0.09% to 0.15% of the sample. General study outcomes and caveats: Type 1 diabetes patients showed a moderate but significant shortening of TCRB CDR3 length in all four CD4+ subsets.

These TCRs are of unknown antigen specificity. Source material: naive CD4+ T cells from blood. The cell subset or site label of this sample denotes: true naive CD4+ T cells. Receptors were obtained from a young man with type 1 diabetes.

This clone appeared a few times. The chain uses TRBV7-8 and TRBJ1-5; a possible D gene is TRBD1 (5 bases). The V end lost 5 bases, the J end lost 2 bases, and 10 bases lay between the germline ends. Germline lookup yields CDR1 SGHVS and CDR2 FQNEAQ. The CDR3 covers 14 residues. CDR3 DNA: TGTGCCAGCAGCGGGACCTTGGGCAATCAGCCCCAGCATTTT. This translates into CASSGTLGNQPQHF. The full variable domain, with the rest looked up from reference TRBV7-8 and TRBJ1-5, is GAGVSQSPRYKVAKRGQDVALRCDPISGHVSLFWYQQALGQGPEFLTYFQNEAQLDKSGLPSDRFFAERPEGSVSTLKIQRTQQEDSAVYLCASSGTLGNQPQHFGDGTRLSIL.

This sequence joins TRBV27 and TRBJ1-1; D is ambiguous. From germline, CDR1 is MNHEY and CDR2 SMNVEV (reference sequence). Deletions cut 6 bases from V and 3 bases from J, with 11 bases between. The CDR3 length is 13 residues. CDR3 protein: CASRRQAYTEAFF. The CDR3 DNA is TGTGCCAGCAGGCGACAAGCCTACACTGAAGCTTTCTTT.

Only a few counts were recorded for this clone. V gene TRBV10-3 combines with J gene TRBJ2-7; D is unresolved. V lost 0 bases and J lost 3, with 6 bases in between. Germline CDR1 reads ENHRY; CDR2 reads SYGVKD. The CDR3 is made up of 13 amino acids. CDR3 sequence: CAISESNNYEQYF. CDR3 nucleotide sequence: TGTGCCATCAGTGAGTCGAATAACTACGAGCAGTACTTC.

The genes are TRBV29-1 and TRBJ2-5; 13 nucleotides line up with TRBD2. V lost 4 bases, J lost 2 bases, and 1 base stayed unmatched. The CDR3 sequence is 14 residues long. CDR1 is SQVTM and CDR2 is ANQGSEA in the germline V gene. This chain's CDR3 is CSVGLAGGQETQYF. CDR3 nucleotides: TGCAGCGTTGGACTAGCGGGGGGACAAGAGACCCAGTACTTC.

Comments on this clone: The sample contains more than one DNA sequence encoding this CDR3. The chain uses TRBV4-2 and TRBJ1-2, with TRBD1 matching 9 bases. The germline CDR1 and CDR2 sequences are LGHNA and YNFKEQ. V lost 0 bases and J lost 4; bases outside the gene matches: 3. CDR3 length: 15 amino acids. CDR3 DNA sequence: TGTGCCAGCAGCCAAGATCCGGGACAGGGCTATGGCTACACCTTC. It translates to CASSQDPGQGYGYTF.

The chain recombines TRBV7-2 with TRBJ2-1; D is perhaps TRBD1 or TRBD2 (5 bases each). Germline V gene lookup returns CDR1 SGHTA and CDR2 FQGNSA. The CDR3 spans 16 residues. Trimming shortened V by 0 bases and J by 0 bases, and 9 bases separated the two germline ends. The CDR3 DNA sequence: TGTGCCAGCAGCTTAGCCGGGGCCGGCTCCTACAATGAGCAGTTCTTC. Protein: CASSLAGAGSYNEQFF.

This clone was picked up a small number of times. This sequence joins TRBV7-9 and TRBJ1-1; tentatively, D is TRBD1 (5 bases). Germline V gives CDR1 SEHNR, CDR2 FQNEAQ (reference sequence). CDR3 length: 13 residues. V was cut by 5 bases and J by 4 bases, with 11 bases left in between. The CDR3 protein is CASSRRDGTEAFF. Written as DNA, the CDR3 is TGTGCCAGCAGCCGACGGGACGGCACTGAAGCTTTCTTT.

The gene calls are TRBV9 and TRBJ1-4; unclear D gene. V gave up 4 bases and J gave up 1 base, with 11 bases separating them. Germline V gene lookup returns CDR1 SGDLS and CDR2 YYNGEE. The CDR3 totals 15 residues. DNA of the CDR3: TGTGCCAGCAGCCCTCAGGCTCGAACTAATGAAAAACTGTTTTTT. Residues: CASSPQARTNEKLFF. Full variable domain (rest looked up from reference TRBV9 and TRBJ1-4): DSGVTQTPKHLITATGQRVTLRCSPRSGDLSVYWYQQSLDQGLQFLIQYYNGEERAKGNILERFSAQQFPDLHSELNLSSLELGDSALYFCASSPQARTNEKLFFGSGTQLSVL.

V usage is TRBV5-6 and J usage is TRBJ2-2, with a possible D match to TRBD1 (6 bases). CDR3 size: 15 residues. V lost 5 bases, J lost 1 base, and 12 bases lay in between. CDR1 and CDR2 from the germline V gene are SGHDT and YYEEEE. CDR3 loop: CASSSDRRNTGELFF. The CDR3 nucleotides are TGTGCCAGCAGTTCCGACAGGCGGAACACCGGGGAGCTGTTTTTT.

The chain has TRBV11-3 and TRBJ2-5; D call uncertain. The CDR3 contains 13 residues. Trimming removed 5 bases from V and 0 bases from J, with 7 bases in between. The V gene's germline CDR1 is SGHNT and CDR2 YENEEA. The CDR3 region has the DNA TGTGCCAGCAGCCCTTCGTACCAAGAGACCCAGTACTTC. Protein sequence: CASSPSYQETQYF.

V and J are TRBV11-2 and TRBJ2-1, with D unclear. Trimming left V 3 bases short and J 2 bases short, with 8 bases between. The CDR3 loop spans 14 amino acids. Germline values: CDR1 SGHAT, CDR2 FQNNGV. CDR3 region: CASSFETAYNEQFF. The CDR3 DNA is TGTGCCAGCAGCTTTGAAACGGCCTACAATGAGCAGTTCTTC.

V gene TRBV11-3 combines with J gene TRBJ2-7; 7 nucleotides align to TRBD1. Germline V CDR1 and CDR2: SGHNT, YENEEA. The CDR3 has 15 amino acids. The V gene end was trimmed by 4 bases and the J gene end by 1 base; junction bases not matched to a gene: 7. CDR3 DNA sequence: TGTGCCAGCAGCTCTCGGACAGGAGCATCCTACGAGCAGTACTTC. This translates into CASSSRTGASYEQYF.

This chain uses TRBV9 with TRBJ2-1, with a tentative D call TRBD2 (6 bases). The V and J ends lost 2 bases and 1 base respectively, with 13 bases between them. Germline V gene data show CDR1 as SGDLS and CDR2 as YYNGEE. The CDR3 loop spans 16 amino acids. Written as DNA, the CDR3 is TGTGCCAGCAGCGTTGCCGGGACTCAATCCTACAATGAGCAGTTCTTC. This gives the protein CASSVAGTQSYNEQFF.

This chain uses TRBV7-3 with TRBJ1-5; D is uncertain. Per the germline V gene, CDR1 is SGHTA and CDR2 is FQGTGA. V was cut by 3 bases and J by 5 bases, with 8 bases left in between. The CDR3 extends over 13 amino acids. In DNA, the CDR3 is TGTGCCAGCAGCTTTGGCAGACATCAGCCCCAGCATTTT. Its protein product is CASSFGRHQPQHF. Full variable domain (rest looked up from reference TRBV7-3 and TRBJ1-5): GAGVSQTPSNKVTEKGKYVELRCDPISGHTALYWYRQSLGQGPEFLIYFQGTGAADDSGLPNDRFFAVRPEGSVSTLKIQRTERGDSAVYLCASSFGRHQPQHFGDGTRLSIL.

CDR3 sequence reads: CASSLNQGNYGYTF. CDR3 sequence (DNA): TGTGCCAGCAGCTTAAATCAGGGAAACTATGGCTACACCTTC. The chain couples TRBV7-2 to TRBJ1-2, with D perhaps matching TRBD1 (5 bases). The germline CDR1 and CDR2 sequences are SGHTA and FQGNSA. The CDR3 spans 14 residues. With 2 bases removed from V and 2 bases from J, the gap between germline ends came to 9 bases.

This chain uses TRBV7-8 with TRBJ1-1, with 8 bases lining up with TRBD1. The CDR3 loop spans 15 amino acids. Germline CDR1 and CDR2: SGHVS and FQNEAQ. The V segment lost 5 bases and the J segment 0 bases; nucleotides outside the gene matches: 5. The CDR3 here is CASSVRQGMNTEAFF. The CDR3 DNA reads TGTGCCAGCAGCGTAAGACAGGGGATGAACACTGAAGCTTTCTTT. The entire variable domain, with the rest obtained from reference TRBV7-8 and TRBJ1-1, is as follows: GAGVSQSPRYKVAKRGQDVALRCDPISGHVSLFWYQQALGQGPEFLTYFQNEAQLDKSGLPSDRFFAERPEGSVSTLKIQRTQQEDSAVYLCASSVRQGMNTEAFFGQGTRLTVV.

The chain employs TRBV7-9 and TRBJ2-3, with D perhaps being TRBD1 or TRBD2 (5 bases each). The CDR3 runs 12 residues. Germline assignment: CDR1 SEHNR and CDR2 FQNEAQ (reference sequence). Between the trimmed V and J ends, which lost 6 bases and 8 bases, there was a span of 12 bases. The CDR3 DNA follows: TGTGCCAGCAGGTGGGGGTCGGCTACGCAGTATTTT. Encoded protein: CASRWGSATQYF. Supplemented by reference TRBV7-9 and TRBJ2-3, the full variable domain reads DTGVSQNPRHKITKRGQNVTFRCDPISEHNRLYWYRQTLGQGPEFLTYFQNEAQLEKSRLLSDRFSAERPKGSFSTLEIQRTEQGDSAMYLCASRWGSATQYFGPGTRLTVL.

The genes are TRBV13 and TRBJ2-7; D might be TRBD1 (5 bases). This CDR3 has 14 residues. The V gene's germline CDR1 is PRHDT and CDR2 FYEKMQ (reference sequence). V lost 8 bases to trimming and J lost 3 bases, with 17 bases between them. The DNA of the CDR3 is TGTGCCAGCTTACGGTCAGGGTCCGTCTACGAGCAGTACTTC. Amino acids: CASLRSGSVYEQYF. Full variable domain (remainder filled in from reference TRBV13 and TRBJ2-7): AAGVIQSPRHLIKEKRETATLKCYPIPRHDTVYWYQQGPGQDPQFLISFYEKMQSDKGSIPDRFSAQQFSDYHSELNMSSLELGDSALYFCASLRSGSVYEQYFGPGTRLTVT.

The V and J genes are TRBV29-1 and TRBJ2-7; TRBD2 might be the D (6 bases). The CDR3 has 13 amino acids. V was pared by 6 bases and J by 6 bases, with 18 bases between. CDR1 is SQVTM, CDR2 ANQGSEA, per germline. CDR3 protein: CSVEGPGAPEQYF. CDR3 coding DNA: TGCAGCGTGGAGGGCCCTGGAGCACCCGAGCAGTACTTC.